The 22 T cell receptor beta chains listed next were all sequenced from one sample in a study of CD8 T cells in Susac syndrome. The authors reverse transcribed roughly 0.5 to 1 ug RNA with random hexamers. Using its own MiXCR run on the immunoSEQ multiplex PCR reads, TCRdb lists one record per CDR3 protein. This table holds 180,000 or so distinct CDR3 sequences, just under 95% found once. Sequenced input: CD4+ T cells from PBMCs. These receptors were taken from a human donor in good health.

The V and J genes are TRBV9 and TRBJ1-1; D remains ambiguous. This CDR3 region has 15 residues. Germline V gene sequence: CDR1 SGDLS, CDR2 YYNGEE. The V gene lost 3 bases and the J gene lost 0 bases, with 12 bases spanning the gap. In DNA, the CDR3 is TGTGCCAGCAGCGCCCACGTCAACATGAACACTGAAGCTTTCTTT. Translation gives CASSAHVNMNTEAFF.

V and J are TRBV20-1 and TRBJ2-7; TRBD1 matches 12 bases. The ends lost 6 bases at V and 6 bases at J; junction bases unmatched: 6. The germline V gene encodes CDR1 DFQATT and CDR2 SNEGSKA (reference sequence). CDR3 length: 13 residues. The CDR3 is CSAMGTGGREQYF. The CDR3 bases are TGCAGTGCGATGGGGACAGGGGGCCGCGAGCAGTACTTC.

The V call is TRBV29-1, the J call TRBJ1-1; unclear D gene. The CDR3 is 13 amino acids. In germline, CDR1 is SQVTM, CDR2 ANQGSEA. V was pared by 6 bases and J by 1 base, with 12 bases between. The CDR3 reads CSVRDGPNTEAFF. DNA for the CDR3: TGCAGCGTACGCGACGGGCCGAACACTGAAGCTTTCTTT.

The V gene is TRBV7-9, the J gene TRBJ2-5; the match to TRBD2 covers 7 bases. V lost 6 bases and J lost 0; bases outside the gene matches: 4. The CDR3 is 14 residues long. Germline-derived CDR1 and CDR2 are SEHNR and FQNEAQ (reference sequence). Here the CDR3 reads CASRPLANQETQYF. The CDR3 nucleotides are TGTGCCAGCAGACCACTAGCGAACCAAGAGACCCAGTACTTC.

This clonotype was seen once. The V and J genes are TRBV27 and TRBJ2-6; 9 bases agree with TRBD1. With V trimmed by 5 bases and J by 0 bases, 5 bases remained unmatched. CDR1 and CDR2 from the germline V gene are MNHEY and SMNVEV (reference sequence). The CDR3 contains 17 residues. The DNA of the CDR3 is TGTGCCAGCAGTGGGGGGACAGGGACCTCTGGGGCCAACGTCCTGACTTTC. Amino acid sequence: CASSGGTGTSGANVLTF.

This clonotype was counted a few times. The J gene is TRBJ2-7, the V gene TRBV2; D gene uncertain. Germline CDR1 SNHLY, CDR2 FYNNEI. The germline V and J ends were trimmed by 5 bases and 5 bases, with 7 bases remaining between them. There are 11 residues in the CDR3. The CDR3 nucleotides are TGTGCCAGCAGTTCTGGGGACGAGCAGTACTTC. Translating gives CASSSGDEQYF.

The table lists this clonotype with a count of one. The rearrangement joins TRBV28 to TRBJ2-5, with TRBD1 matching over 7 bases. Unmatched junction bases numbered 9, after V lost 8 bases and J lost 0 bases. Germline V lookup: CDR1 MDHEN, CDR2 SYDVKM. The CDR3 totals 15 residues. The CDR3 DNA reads TGTGCCAGCCTCAAGTTCGGGACAGACCAAGAGACCCAGTACTTC. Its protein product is CASLKFGTDQETQYF.

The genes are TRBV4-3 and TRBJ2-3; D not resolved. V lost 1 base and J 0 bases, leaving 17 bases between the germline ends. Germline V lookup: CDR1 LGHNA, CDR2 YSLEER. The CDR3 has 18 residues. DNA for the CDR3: TGCGCCAGCAGCCAAGGTTTGCAAGGCTACTCTAGCACAGATACGCAGTATTTT. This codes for CASSQGLQGYSSTDTQYF.

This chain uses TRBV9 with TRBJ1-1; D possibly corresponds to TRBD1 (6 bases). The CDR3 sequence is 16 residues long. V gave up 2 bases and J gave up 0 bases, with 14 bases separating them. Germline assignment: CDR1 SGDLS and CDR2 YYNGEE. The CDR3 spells CASSVDWDTMNTEAFF. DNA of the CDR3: TGTGCCAGCAGCGTCGATTGGGACACAATGAACACTGAAGCTTTCTTT.

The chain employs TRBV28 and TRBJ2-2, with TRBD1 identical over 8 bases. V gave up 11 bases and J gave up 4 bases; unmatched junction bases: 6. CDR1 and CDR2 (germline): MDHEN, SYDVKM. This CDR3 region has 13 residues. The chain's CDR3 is CASRGRGTGELFF. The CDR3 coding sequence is TGTGCCTCCAGGGGGCGAGGCACCGGGGAGCTGTTTTTT.

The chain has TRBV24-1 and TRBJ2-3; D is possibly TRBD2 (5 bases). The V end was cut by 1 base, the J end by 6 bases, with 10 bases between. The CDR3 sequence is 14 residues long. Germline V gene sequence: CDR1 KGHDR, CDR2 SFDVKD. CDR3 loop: CATSDFRAADTQYF. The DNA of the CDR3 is TGTGCCACCAGTGATTTTCGAGCGGCCGATACGCAGTATTTT.

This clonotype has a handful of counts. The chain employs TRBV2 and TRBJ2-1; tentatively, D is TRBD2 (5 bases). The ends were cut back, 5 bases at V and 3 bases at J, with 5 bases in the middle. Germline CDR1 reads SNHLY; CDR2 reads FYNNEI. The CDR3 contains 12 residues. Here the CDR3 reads CASSRDYNEQFF. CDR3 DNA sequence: TGTGCCAGCAGTCGGGACTACAATGAGCAGTTCTTC.

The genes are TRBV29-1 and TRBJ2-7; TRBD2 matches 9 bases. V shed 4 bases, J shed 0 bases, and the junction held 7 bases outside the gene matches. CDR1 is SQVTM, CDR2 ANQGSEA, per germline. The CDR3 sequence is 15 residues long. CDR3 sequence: CSVVYAGGPSYEQYF. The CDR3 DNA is TGCAGCGTTGTCTACGCGGGAGGGCCCTCCTACGAGCAGTACTTC.

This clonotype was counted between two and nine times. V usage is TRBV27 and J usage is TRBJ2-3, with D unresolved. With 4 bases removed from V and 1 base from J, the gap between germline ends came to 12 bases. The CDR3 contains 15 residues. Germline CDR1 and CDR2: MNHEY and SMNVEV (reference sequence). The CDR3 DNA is TGTGCCAGCAGTTCCTGGTTAATTGGCACAGATACGCAGTATTTT. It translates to CASSSWLIGTDTQYF.

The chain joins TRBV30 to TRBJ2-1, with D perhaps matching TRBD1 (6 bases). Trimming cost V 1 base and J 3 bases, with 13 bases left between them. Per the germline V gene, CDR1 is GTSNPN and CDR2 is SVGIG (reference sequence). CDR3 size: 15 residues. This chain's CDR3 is CAWSGITGHYNEQFF. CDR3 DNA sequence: TGTGCCTGGAGTGGGATTACGGGACACTACAATGAGCAGTTCTTC.

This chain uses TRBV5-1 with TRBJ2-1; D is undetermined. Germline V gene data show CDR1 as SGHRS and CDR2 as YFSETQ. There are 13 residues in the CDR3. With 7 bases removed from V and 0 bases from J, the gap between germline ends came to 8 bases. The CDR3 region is CASESSSYNEQFF. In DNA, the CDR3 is TGCGCCAGCGAATCCAGCTCCTACAATGAGCAGTTCTTC.

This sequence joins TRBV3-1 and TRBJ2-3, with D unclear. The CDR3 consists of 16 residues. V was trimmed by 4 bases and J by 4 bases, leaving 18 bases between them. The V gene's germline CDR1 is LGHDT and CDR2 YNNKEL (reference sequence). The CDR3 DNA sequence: TGTGCCAGCAGCCCTAGGCTGGCACCAGGTGCAGATACGCAGTATTTT. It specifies CASSPRLAPGADTQYF.

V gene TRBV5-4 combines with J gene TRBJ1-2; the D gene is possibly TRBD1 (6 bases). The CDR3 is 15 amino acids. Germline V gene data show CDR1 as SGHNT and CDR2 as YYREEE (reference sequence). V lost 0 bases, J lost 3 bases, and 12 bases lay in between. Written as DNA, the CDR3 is TGTGCCAGCAGCTTGGCCTGGGGGGCGGACTATGGCTACACCTTC. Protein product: CASSLAWGADYGYTF.

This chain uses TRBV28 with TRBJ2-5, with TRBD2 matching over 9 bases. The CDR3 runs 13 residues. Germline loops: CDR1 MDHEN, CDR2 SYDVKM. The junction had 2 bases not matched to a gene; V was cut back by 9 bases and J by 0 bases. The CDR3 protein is CASSGGYQETQYF. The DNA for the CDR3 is TGTGCCAGTAGCGGGGGCTACCAAGAGACCCAGTACTTC.

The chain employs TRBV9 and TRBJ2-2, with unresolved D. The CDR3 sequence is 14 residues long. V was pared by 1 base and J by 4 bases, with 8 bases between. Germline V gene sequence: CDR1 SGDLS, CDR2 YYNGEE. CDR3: CASSVNLGTGELFF. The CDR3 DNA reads TGTGCCAGCAGCGTAAATCTCGGCACCGGGGAGCTGTTTTTT.

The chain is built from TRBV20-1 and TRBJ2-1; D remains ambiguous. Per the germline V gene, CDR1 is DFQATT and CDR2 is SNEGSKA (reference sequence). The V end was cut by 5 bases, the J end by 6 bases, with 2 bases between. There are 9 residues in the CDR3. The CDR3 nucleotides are TGCAGTGCTGTCAATGAGCAGTTCTTC. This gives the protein CSAVNEQFF.

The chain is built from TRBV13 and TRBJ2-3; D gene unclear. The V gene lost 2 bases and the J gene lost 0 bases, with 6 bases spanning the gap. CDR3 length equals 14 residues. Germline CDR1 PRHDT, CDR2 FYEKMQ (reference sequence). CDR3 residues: CASSLRASTDTQYF. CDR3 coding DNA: TGTGCCAGCAGCTTAAGGGCAAGCACAGATACGCAGTATTTT.